A single sample gave rise to the 3 T cell receptor beta chains below, sequenced in a study of CD8+CD57+ T cells in acquired aplastic anemia. The study profiled TCR beta VDJ and CDR3 using genomic DNA as template. TCRdb re-derived calls from the reads in MiXCR, one entry per CDR3 protein. The data hold hundreds of thousands of distinct CDR3 sequences, with about two thirds observed a single time. The sample consisted of sorted CD4+, CD8+, or CD8+CD57+ T cells (not recorded which) from PBMCs. These receptors were taken from a human donor in good health, serving as a control.

This clonotype was seen just once. The genes are TRBV2 and TRBJ1-2; D is unresolved. Per germline, CDR1 SNHLY and CDR2 FYNNEI. The V and J ends lost 5 bases and 12 bases respectively, with 22 bases between them. The length of the CDR3 is 14 residues. CDR3 sequence: CASSRNGVRETHTF. Written as DNA, the CDR3 is TGTGCCAGCAGTCGAAACGGGGTACGCGAGACCCACACCTTC.

This clonotype has at least ten counts. This chain's CDR3 is CASSKTGESTEAFF. As DNA, the CDR3 is TGTGCCAGCAGTAAGACAGGGGAGAGCACTGAAGCTTTCTTT. V is TRBV2 and J is TRBJ1-1; 8 bases fit TRBD1. V lost 5 bases, J lost 4 bases, and 6 bases stayed unmatched. CDR3 length: 14 residues. Germline lookup yields CDR1 SNHLY and CDR2 FYNNEI.

Of note for this clonotype: It is unclear where the CDR3 begins or ends on the DNA, so no DNA is shown, and the CDR3 is as TCRdb lists it. The chain couples TRBV6-5 to TRBJ2-3; the D call TRBD2 from the table was never checked on the DNA. From its first to its last residue, the CDR3 has 22 amino acids. Looked up from germline, CDR1 is MNHEY and CDR2 is SVGAGI. CDR3 in amino acids: CASSFYICSAGTSGFSTDTQYF.